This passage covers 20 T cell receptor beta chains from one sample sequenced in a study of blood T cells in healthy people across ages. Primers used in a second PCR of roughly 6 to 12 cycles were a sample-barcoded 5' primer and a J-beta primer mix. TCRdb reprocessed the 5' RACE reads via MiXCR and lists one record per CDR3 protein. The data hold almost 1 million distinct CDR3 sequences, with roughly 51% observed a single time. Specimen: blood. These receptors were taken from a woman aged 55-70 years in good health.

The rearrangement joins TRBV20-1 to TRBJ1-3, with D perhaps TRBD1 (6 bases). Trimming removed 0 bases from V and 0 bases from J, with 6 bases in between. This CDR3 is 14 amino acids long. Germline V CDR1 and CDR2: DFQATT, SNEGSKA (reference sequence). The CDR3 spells CSAREDSSGNTIYF. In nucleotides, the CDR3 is TGCAGTGCTAGAGAGGACAGCTCTGGAAACACCATATATTTT.

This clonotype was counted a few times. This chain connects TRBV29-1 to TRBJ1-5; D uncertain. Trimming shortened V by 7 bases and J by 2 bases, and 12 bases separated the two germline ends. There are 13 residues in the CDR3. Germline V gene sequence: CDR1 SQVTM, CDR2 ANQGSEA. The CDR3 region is CSAKVVGNQPQHF. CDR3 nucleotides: TGCAGCGCCAAAGTCGTGGGCAATCAGCCCCAGCATTTT.

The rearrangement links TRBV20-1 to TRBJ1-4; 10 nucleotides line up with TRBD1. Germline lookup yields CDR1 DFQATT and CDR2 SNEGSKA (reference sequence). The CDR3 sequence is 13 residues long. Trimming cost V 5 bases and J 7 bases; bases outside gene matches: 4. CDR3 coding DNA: TGCAGTGCTTGGACAGGGGGGAGTGAAAAACTGTTTTTT. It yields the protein CSAWTGGSEKLFF.

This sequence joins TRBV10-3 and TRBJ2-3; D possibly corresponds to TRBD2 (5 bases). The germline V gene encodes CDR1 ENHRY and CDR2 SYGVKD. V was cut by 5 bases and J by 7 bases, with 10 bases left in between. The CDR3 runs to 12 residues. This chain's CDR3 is CAISPRLNTQYF. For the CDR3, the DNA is TGTGCCATCAGTCCTCGACTAAATACGCAGTATTTT.

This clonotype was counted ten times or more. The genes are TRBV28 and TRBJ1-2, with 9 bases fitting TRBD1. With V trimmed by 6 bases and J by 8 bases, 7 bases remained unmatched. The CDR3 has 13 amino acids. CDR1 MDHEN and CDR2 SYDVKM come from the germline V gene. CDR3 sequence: CASRARDREGYTF. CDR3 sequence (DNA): TGTGCCAGCAGAGCCCGGGACAGGGAAGGCTACACCTTC.

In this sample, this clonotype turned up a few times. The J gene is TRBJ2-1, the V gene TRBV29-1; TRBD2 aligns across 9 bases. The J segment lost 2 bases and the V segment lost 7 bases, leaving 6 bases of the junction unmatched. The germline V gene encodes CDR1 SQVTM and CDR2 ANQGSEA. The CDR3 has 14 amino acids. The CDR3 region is CSAQTSGPYNEQFF. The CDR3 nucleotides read TGCAGCGCCCAGACTAGCGGCCCCTACAATGAGCAGTTCTTC.

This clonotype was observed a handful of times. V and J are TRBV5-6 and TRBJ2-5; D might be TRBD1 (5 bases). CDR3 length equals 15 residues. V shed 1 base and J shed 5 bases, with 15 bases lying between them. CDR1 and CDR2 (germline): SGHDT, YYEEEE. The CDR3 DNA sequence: TGTGCCAGCAGCTTGATAGGGCCCAACAGGGAGACCCAGTACTTC. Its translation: CASSLIGPNRETQYF.

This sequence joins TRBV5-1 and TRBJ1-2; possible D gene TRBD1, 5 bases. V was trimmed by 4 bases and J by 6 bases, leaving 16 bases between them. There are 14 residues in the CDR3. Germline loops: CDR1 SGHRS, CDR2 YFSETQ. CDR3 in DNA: TGCGCCAGCAGCAATCAGGGCCCTCGGGATGGCTACACCTTC. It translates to CASSNQGPRDGYTF. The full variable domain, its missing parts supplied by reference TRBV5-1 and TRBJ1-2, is KAGVTQTPRYLIKTRGQQVTLSCSPISGHRSVSWYQQTPGQGLQFLFEYFSETQRNKGNFPGRFSGRQFSNSRSEMNVSTLELGDSALYLCASSNQGPRDGYTFGSGTRLTVV.

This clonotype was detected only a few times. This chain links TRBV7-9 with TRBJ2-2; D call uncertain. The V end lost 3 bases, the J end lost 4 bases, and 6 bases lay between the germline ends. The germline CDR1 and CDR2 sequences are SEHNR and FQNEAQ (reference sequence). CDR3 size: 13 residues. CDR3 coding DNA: TGTGCCAGCAGCTTTGAACGCACCGGGGAGCTGTTTTTT. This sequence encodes CASSFERTGELFF.

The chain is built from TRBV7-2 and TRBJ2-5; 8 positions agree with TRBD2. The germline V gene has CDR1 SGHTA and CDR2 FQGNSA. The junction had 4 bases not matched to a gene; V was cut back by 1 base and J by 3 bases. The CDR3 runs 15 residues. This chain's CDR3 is CASSLGGLGEETQYF. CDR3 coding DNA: TGTGCCAGCAGCTTAGGGGGACTAGGAGAAGAGACCCAGTACTTC.

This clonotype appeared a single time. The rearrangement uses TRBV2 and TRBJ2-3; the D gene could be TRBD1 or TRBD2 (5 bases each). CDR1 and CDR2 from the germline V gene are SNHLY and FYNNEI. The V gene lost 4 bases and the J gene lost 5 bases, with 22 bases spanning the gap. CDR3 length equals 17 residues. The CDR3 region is CASSGLNGIAGRDTQYF. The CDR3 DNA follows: TGTGCCAGCAGTGGATTAAACGGTATCGCAGGGAGAGATACGCAGTATTTT.

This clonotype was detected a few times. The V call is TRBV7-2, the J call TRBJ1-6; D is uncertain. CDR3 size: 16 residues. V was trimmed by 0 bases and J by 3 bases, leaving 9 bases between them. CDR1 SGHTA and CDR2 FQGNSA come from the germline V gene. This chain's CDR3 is CASSLARTGYNSPLHF. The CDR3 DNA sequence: TGTGCCAGCAGCTTAGCCCGGACTGGCTATAATTCACCCCTCCACTTT.

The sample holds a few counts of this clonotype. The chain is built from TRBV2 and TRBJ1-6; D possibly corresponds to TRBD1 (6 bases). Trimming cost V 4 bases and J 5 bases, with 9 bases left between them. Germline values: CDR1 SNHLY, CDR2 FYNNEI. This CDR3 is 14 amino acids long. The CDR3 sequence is CASSAQGNNSPLHF. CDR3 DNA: TGTGCCAGCAGTGCGCAGGGGAATAATTCACCCCTCCACTTT.

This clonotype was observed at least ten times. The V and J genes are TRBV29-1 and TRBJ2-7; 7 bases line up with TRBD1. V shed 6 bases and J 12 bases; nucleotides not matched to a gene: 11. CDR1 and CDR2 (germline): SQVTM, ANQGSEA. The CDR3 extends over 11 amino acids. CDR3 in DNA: TGCAGCGTCGAGACAGGGCAGGCTTTGTACTTC. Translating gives CSVETGQALYF.

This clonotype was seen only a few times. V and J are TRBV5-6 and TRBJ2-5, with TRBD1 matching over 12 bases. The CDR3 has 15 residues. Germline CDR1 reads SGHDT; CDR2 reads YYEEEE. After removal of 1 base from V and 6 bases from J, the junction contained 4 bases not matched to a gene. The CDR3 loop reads CASSLLGQGAKTQYF. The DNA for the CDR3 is TGTGCCAGCAGCTTGTTGGGACAGGGGGCGAAGACCCAGTACTTC.

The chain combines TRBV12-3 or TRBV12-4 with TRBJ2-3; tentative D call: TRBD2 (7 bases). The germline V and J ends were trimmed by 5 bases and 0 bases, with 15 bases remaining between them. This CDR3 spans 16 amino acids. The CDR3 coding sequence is TGTGCCAGCAGTCCCTGGGGGGGCTCTAGCACAGATACGCAGTATTTT. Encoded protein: CASSPWGGSSTDTQYF.

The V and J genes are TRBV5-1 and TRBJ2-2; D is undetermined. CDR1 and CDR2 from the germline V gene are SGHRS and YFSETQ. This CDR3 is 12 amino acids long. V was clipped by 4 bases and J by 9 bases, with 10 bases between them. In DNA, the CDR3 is TGCGCCAGCAGCGCCAGCAATAGGGAGCTGTTTTTT. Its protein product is CASSASNRELFF.

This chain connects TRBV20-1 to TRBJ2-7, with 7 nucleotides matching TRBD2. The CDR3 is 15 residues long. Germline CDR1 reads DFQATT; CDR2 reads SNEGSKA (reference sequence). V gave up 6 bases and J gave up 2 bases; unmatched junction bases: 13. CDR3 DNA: TGCAGTGCCCGAAACCCGGGGGGAGCGGCCTACGAGCAGTACTTC. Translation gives CSARNPGGAAYEQYF.

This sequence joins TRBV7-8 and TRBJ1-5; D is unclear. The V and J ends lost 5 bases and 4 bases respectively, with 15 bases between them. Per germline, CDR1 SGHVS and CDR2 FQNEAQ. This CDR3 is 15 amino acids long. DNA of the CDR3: TGTGCCAGCAGCACCGGCGGCTCCCGAAATCAGCCCCAGCATTTT. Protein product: CASSTGGSRNQPQHF. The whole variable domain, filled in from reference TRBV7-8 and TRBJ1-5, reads GAGVSQSPRYKVAKRGQDVALRCDPISGHVSLFWYQQALGQGPEFLTYFQNEAQLDKSGLPSDRFFAERPEGSVSTLKIQRTQQEDSAVYLCASSTGGSRNQPQHFGDGTRLSIL.

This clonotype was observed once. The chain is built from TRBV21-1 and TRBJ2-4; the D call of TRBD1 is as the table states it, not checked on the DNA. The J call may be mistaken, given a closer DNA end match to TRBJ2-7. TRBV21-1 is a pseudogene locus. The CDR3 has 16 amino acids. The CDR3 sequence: CASSKAQNRFSYEQYF. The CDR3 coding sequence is TGTGCCAGCAGCAAGGCGCAAAACAGGTTCTCCTACGAGCAGTACTTC.